The sequence of this T cell receptor beta chain was determined in a study of beta chain features in type 1 diabetes. Study-level findings and limits: In type 1 diabetes patients, VDJ junctions had fewer insertions; deletions at these junctions were more frequent. Moderately but significantly shorter TCRB CDR3s were found in Type 1 diabetes patients in all four CD4+ subsets.

A heparinised blood draw that averaged approximately 110 mL was obtained once from each donor. The study reverse transcribed the entire isolated RNA, so it sequenced expressed TCRB transcripts. The repertoire was sequenced with immunoSEQ multiplex PCR; TCRdb's copy has only in-frame clones and lacks some. The repertoire holds about 330,000 clones, with roughly 9.6% as singletons. This clone occurred once. Its antigen is unknown. Other DNA sequences in the sample encode the same CDR3. The CDR3 consists of 15 residues. The V segment lost 4 bases and the J segment 1 base; nucleotides outside the gene matches: 3. Germline assignment: CDR1 SGDLS and CDR2 YYNGEE.

The TCR sequence derives from a woman aged 25 to 39 in good health. The sample consisted of naive CD4+ T cells from blood. The V call is TRBV9, the J call TRBJ2-1; 9 bases map to TRBD2. CDR3 region: CASSLSGSSYNEQFF. CDR3 coding DNA: TGTGCCAGCAGCCTTAGCGGGAGTTCCTACAATGAGCAGTTCTTC.